Listed here is a single TCR beta chain. The antigen is unknown. In germline, CDR1 is MNHEY, CDR2 SMNVEV (reference sequence). The CDR3 is 11 amino acids. The data were obtained in a study of beta chain features in type 1 diabetes. Each donor gave one heparinised blood draw averaging around 120 mL. Cells sorted by CD45RO/CCR7/CD25/CD127/CD95/CD27 comprised CD4+ naive, central memory, regulatory and stem cell-like memory cells. Every isolated RNA sample was fully reverse transcribed, so sequencing captured expressed TCRB transcripts. Measured with immunoSEQ multiplex PCR; TCRdb has only the in-frame clones, and not every one. This table has around 340,000 clones, about a tenth appearing once. General study points: Patients and controls would be equally affected if PCR favored shorter templates. Type 1 diabetes patients had moderately but significantly shorter TCRB CDR3s in all four CD4+ subsets.

V is TRBV27 and J is TRBJ2-7, with D perhaps matching TRBD1 or TRBD2 (5 bases each). The sequence came from a man aged 25-45 years with type 1 diabetes. Sequencing input: central memory CD4+ T cells from blood. The CDR3 coding sequence is TGTGCATGGGGGATCTCCTACGAGCAGTACTTC. Translated, it gives CAWGISYEQYF.